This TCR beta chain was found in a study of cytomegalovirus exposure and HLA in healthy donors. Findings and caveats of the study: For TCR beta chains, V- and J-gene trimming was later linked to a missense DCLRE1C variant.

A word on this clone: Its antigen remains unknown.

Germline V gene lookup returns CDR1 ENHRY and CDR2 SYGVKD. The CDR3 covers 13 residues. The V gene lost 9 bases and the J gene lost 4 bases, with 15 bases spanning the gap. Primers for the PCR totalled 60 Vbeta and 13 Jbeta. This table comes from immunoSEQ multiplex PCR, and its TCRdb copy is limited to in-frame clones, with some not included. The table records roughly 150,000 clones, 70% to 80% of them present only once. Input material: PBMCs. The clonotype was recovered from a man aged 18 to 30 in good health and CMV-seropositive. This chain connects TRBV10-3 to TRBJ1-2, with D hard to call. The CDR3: CAMYGGTPYGYTF. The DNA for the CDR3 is TGTGCCATGTACGGAGGAACACCCTATGGCTACACCTTC.